What follows are 9 T cell receptor beta chains derived from one specimen sequenced in a study of blood T cell repertoires in COVID-19. TCRdb's copy holds only in-frame clones and misses some; the assay was immunoSEQ multiplex PCR. Altogether about 190,000 clones are present, 80% to 85% being singletons, with the ten largest covering 20%. Sequenced sample: peripheral blood. The receptors shown here come from a human donor in a cohort sampled during active COVID-19.

The rearrangement joins TRBV19 to TRBJ1-1, with 9 bases identical to TRBD1. In germline, CDR1 is LNHDA, CDR2 SQIVND (reference sequence). V dropped 5 bases and J dropped 11; count of bases not matched to a gene: 9. CDR3 length equals 13 residues. The DNA for the CDR3 is TGTGCCAGTAGTCTTAACCGGGACAGGGACGCTTTCTTT. It yields the protein CASSLNRDRDAFF. The complete variable domain, with remaining parts taken from reference TRBV19 and TRBJ1-1, reads DGGITQSPKYLFRKEGQNVTLSCEQNLNHDAMYWYRQDPGQGLRLIYYSQIVNDFQKGDIAEGYSVSREKKESFPLTVTSAQKNPTAFYLCASSLNRDRDAFFGQGTRLTVV.

J is TRBJ1-6 and V is TRBV25-1, with D tentatively TRBD1 (5 bases). From germline, CDR1 is MGHDK and CDR2 SYGVNS. The V end was cut by 1 base, the J end by 9 bases, with 13 bases between. The CDR3 has 15 residues. The CDR3 region has the DNA TGTGCCAGCAGTGAATTCGGGGGTTGGAGTTCACCCCTCCACTTT. It specifies CASSEFGGWSSPLHF. Supplemented by reference TRBV25-1 and TRBJ1-6, the full variable domain reads EADIYQTPRYLVIGTGKKITLECSQTMGHDKMYWYQQDPGMELHLIHYSYGVNSTEKGDLSSESTVSRIRTEHFPLTLESARPSHTSQYLCASSEFGGWSSPLHFGNGTRLTVT.

The chain has TRBV4-1 and TRBJ1-4; D remains unclear. V was pared by 1 base and J by 4 bases, with 10 bases between. Looked up from germline, CDR1 is MGHRA and CDR2 is YSYEKL. The CDR3 length is 15 residues. CDR3 loop: CASSQVQMYNEKLFF. Here the CDR3 DNA reads TGCGCCAGCAGCCAAGTACAGATGTATAATGAAAAACTGTTTTTT.

The chain recombines TRBV12-3 or TRBV12-4 with TRBJ2-3; TRBD1 aligns across 7 bases. Unmatched junction bases numbered 6, after V lost 5 bases and J lost 7 bases. The CDR3 extends over 13 amino acids. The CDR3 here is CASSDTGEYTQYF. CDR3 in DNA: TGTGCCAGCAGTGATACAGGGGAATATACGCAGTATTTT.

The chain uses TRBV7-3 and TRBJ2-5; 7 bases map to TRBD2. The CDR3 covers 14 residues. Germline CDR1 reads SGHTA; CDR2 reads FQGTGA. V dropped 3 bases and J dropped 6; count of bases not matched to a gene: 7. The CDR3 spells CASSLNGAGQTQYF. The CDR3, as DNA: TGTGCCAGCAGCTTGAACGGAGCGGGGCAGACCCAGTACTTC.

The chain is built from TRBV30 and TRBJ1-5, with 12 bases fitting TRBD1. The trim removed 8 bases at V and 6 bases at J, leaving 5 bases unmatched. The CDR3 covers 13 residues. Germline values: CDR1 GTSNPN, CDR2 SVGIG (reference sequence). In nucleotides, the CDR3 is TGTGCCGGGGGACAGGGGGCCTCTCAGCCCCAGCATTTT. This encodes CAGGQGASQPQHF.

This chain links TRBV20-1 with TRBJ2-7, with D tentatively TRBD1 (5 bases). CDR1 is DFQATT, CDR2 SNEGSKA, per germline (reference sequence). The CDR3 totals 11 residues. V gave up 5 bases and J gave up 2 bases, with 7 bases separating them. The chain's CDR3 is CSAPGPYEQYF. CDR3 nucleotides: TGCAGTGCTCCAGGGCCCTACGAGCAGTACTTC.

The V gene is TRBV9, the J gene TRBJ2-2; 9 bases line up with TRBD1. The CDR3 runs to 15 residues. J was trimmed by 3 bases and V by 2 bases; bases with no gene match: 2. Per the germline V gene, CDR1 is SGDLS and CDR2 is YYNGEE. CDR3 protein: CASSVGQGDTGELFF. Here the CDR3 DNA reads TGTGCCAGCAGCGTGGGACAGGGAGACACCGGGGAGCTGTTTTTT.

The rearrangement links TRBV2 to TRBJ2-3; tentatively, D is TRBD2 (5 bases). V was cut by 6 bases and J by 0 bases, with 13 bases left in between. Germline loops: CDR1 SNHLY, CDR2 FYNNEI. The CDR3 covers 15 residues. DNA for the CDR3: TGTGCCAGCAGATCGAAACCGGGGAGCACAGATACGCAGTATTTT. Translated, it gives CASRSKPGSTDTQYF.